This section outlines one TCR beta chain sequence together with its context. What it recognizes is unknown. The V segment lost 6 bases and the J segment 7 bases; nucleotides outside the gene matches: 11. The CDR3 spans 15 residues. Germline values: CDR1 MNHEY, CDR2 SVGAGI. This sample was included in a study of cytomegalovirus exposure and HLA in healthy donors. Study-level findings and limits: Previously analyzed data showed that most TCR beta V segments were productive at a frequency of about 87% or about 30%.

In the PCR, 60 Vbeta and 13 Jbeta primers were used. TCRdb's table, derived via immunoSEQ multiplex PCR, lists solely in-frame clones and lacks some. The repertoire has 100,000 to 150,000 clones, 70% to 85% of them found once; the top ten carry 3.5% to 4.5%. The origin of this receptor is a man in his forties in good health and CMV-seropositive. Source material: PBMCs. The chain employs TRBV6-5 and TRBJ1-5; 8 positions match TRBD1. CDR3 loop: CASSPTGASQQPQHF. In nucleotides, the CDR3 is TGTGCCAGCAGCCCGACAGGGGCGAGTCAACAGCCCCAGCATTTT.